The sequence of this T cell receptor beta chain was determined in a study of PD-1 blockade in classical Hodgkin lymphoma. The CDR3 consists of 16 residues. Germline V gene lookup returns CDR1 MRHNA and CDR2 SNTAGT. Time point: newly diagnosed, previously untreated cHL patient sample. Investigators isolated CD4+ T cells from thawed PBMCs through magnetic negative selection. This table comes from immunoSEQ multiplex PCR, and its TCRdb copy is limited to in-frame clones, with some not included. The sample gives roughly 31,000 clones, roughly 90% of which show up once; 0.35% is in the top ten. The clonotype comes from a human donor with classical Hodgkin lymphoma. V and J are TRBV6-4 and TRBJ2-1, with TRBD1 matching over 10 bases. The sequenced sample was CD4+ T cells from blood. The CDR3 reads CVGRTGGWESYNEQFF. The DNA of the CDR3 is TGTGTAGGTAGGACAGGGGGATGGGAGTCCTACAATGAGCAGTTCTTC.